This record covers a single T cell receptor (beta chain). Its antigen is unknown. The sample comes from a study of beta chain features in type 1 diabetes. Study-wide findings and caveats: In comparison with healthy donors, patients had naive, central memory and Treg TCRB repertoires that appeared more similar. Whether TCRB rearrangement is influenced by HLA type went unresolved here.

Sequencing targeted expressed TCRB transcripts, as all isolated RNA had been reverse transcribed. Reads from naive, central memory and regulatory T cell samples averaged roughly 3.6 million. Method: immunoSEQ multiplex PCR; TCRdb's copy keeps in-frame clones and lacks some. The sample lists 400,000 to 550,000 clones; about an eighth were seen once. The ends were cut back, 4 bases at V and 1 base at J, with 15 bases in the middle. In germline, CDR1 is SEHNR, CDR2 FQNEAQ (reference sequence). This CDR3 is built from 16 residues. What was sequenced was naive CD4+ T cells from blood. The source of this sequence is a woman aged 18-29 years in good health. J is TRBJ2-3 and V is TRBV7-9, with D hard to call. The CDR3 DNA follows: TGTGCCAGCAGCTCTGCGGACCAACTGGGCACAGATACGCAGTATTTT. Amino acids: CASSSADQLGTDTQYF.